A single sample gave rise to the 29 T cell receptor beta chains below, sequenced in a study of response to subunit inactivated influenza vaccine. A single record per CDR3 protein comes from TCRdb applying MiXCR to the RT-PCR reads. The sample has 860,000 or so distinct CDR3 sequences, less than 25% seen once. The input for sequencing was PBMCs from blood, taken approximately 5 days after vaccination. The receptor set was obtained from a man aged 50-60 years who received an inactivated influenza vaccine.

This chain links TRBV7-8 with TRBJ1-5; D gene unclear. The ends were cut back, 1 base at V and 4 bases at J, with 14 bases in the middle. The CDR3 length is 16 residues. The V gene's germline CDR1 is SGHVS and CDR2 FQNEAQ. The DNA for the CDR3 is TGTGCCAGCAGCTTAGGCGCACGCCGAGGGAATCAGCCCCAGCATTTT. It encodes CASSLGARRGNQPQHF.

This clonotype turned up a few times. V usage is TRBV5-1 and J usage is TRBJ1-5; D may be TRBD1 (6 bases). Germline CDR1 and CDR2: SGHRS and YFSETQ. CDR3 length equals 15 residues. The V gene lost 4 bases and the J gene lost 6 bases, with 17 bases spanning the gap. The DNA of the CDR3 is TGCGCCAGCAGCCTCGATATAGGGGGTGGTCAGCCCCAGCATTTT. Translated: CASSLDIGGGQPQHF.

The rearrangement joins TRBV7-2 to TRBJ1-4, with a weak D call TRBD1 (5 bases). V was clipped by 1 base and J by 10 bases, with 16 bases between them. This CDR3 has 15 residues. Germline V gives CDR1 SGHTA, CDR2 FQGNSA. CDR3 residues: CASSLVEGRDGKLFF. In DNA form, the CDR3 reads TGTGCCAGCAGCTTAGTGGAGGGACGGGACGGAAAACTGTTTTTT.

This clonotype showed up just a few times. CDR3 sequence (DNA): TGCGCCAGCAGCAGTAAGGTCGGGACTAGCACAGATACGCAGTATTTT. Protein sequence: CASSSKVGTSTDTQYF. The rearrangement links TRBV5-1 to TRBJ2-3; tentative D call: TRBD2 (6 bases). The germline gives CDR1 SGHRS, CDR2 YFSETQ. Trimming cost V 4 bases and J 0 bases, with 15 bases left between them. The CDR3 consists of 16 residues.

The CDR3 loop reads CASSPGPWDRDRNGYTF. CDR3 sequence (DNA): TGTGCCAGCAGTCCGGGGCCCTGGGACAGGGATCGAAATGGCTACACCTTC. V and J are TRBV12-3 or TRBV12-4 and TRBJ1-2, with 9 positions matching TRBD1. V shed 5 bases and J 6 bases; nucleotides not matched to a gene: 16. The CDR3 is 17 residues long.

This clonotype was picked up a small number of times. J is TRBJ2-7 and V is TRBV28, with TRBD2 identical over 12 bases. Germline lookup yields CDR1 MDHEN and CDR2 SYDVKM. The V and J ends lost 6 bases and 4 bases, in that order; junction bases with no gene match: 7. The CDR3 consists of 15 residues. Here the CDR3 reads CASSPTSGSGYEQYF. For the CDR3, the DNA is TGTGCCAGCAGCCCGACTAGCGGGAGTGGGTACGAGCAGTACTTC.

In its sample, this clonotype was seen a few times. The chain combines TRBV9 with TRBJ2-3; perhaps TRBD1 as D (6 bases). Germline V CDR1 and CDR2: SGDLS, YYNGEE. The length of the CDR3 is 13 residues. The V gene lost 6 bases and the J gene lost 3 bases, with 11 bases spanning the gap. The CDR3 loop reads CASNYRATDTQYF. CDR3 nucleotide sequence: TGTGCCAGCAATTACAGGGCAACAGATACGCAGTATTTT.

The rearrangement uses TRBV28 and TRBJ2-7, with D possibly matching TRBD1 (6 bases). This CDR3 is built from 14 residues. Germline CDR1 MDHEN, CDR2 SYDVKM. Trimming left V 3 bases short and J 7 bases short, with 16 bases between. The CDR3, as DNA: TGTGCCAGCAGTTTTACAGGGTCCGAGGGGGAGCAGTACTTC. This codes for CASSFTGSEGEQYF.

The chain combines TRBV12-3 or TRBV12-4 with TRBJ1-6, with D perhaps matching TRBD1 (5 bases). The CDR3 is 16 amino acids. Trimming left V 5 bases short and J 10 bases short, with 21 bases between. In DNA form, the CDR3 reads TGTGCCAGCAGTGCGCAGCCCAGGGAGTCAGGGTCACCCCTCCACTTT. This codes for CASSAQPRESGSPLHF.

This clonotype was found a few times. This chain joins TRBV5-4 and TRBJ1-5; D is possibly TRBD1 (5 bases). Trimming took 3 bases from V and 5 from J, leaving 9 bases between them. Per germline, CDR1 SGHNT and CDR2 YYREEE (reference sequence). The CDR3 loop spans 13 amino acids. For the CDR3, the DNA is TGTGCCAGCAGCTCGGGGACTTATCAGCCCCAGCATTTT. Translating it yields CASSSGTYQPQHF.

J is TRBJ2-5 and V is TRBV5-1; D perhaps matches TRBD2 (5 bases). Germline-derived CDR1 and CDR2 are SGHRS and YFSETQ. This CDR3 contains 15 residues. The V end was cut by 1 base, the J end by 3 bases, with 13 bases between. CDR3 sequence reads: CASSLFGVEEETQYF. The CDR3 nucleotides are TGCGCCAGCAGCTTGTTTGGGGTGGAGGAAGAGACCCAGTACTTC.

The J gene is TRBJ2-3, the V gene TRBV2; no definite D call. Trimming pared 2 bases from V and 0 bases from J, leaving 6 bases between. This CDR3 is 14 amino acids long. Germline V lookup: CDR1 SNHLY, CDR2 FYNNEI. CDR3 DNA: TGTGCCAGCAGTGAACCAGCTAGCACAGATACGCAGTATTTT. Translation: CASSEPASTDTQYF.

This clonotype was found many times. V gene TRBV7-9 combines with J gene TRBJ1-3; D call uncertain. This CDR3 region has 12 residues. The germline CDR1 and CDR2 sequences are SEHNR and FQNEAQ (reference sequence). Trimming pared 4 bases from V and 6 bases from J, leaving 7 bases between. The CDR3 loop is CASSSQSNTIYF. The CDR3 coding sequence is TGTGCCAGCAGCTCGCAATCAAACACCATATATTTT.

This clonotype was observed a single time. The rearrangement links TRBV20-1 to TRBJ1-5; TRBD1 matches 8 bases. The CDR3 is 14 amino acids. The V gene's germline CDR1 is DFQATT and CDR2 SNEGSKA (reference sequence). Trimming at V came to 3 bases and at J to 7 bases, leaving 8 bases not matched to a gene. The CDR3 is CSARYGQGLQPQHF. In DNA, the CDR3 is TGCAGTGCTAGGTACGGACAGGGTCTACAGCCCCAGCATTTT.

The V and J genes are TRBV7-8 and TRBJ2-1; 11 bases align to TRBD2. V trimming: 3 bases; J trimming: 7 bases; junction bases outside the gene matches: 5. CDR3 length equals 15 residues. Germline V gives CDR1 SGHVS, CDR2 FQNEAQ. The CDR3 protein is CASSFSRLAGNEQFF. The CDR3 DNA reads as TGTGCCAGCAGCTTTAGTCGACTAGCGGGGAATGAGCAGTTCTTC.

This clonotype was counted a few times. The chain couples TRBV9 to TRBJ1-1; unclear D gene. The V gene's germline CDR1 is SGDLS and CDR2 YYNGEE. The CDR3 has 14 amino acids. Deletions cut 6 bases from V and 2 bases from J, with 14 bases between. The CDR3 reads CASTLGRRNTEAFF. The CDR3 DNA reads TGTGCCAGCACCTTAGGGAGGAGAAACACTGAAGCTTTCTTT.

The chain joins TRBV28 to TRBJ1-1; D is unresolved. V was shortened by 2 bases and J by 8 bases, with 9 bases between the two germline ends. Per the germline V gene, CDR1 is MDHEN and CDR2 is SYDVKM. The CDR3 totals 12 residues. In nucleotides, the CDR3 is TGTGCCAGCAGTTTAATTCGACACGAAGCTTTCTTT. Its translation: CASSLIRHEAFF.

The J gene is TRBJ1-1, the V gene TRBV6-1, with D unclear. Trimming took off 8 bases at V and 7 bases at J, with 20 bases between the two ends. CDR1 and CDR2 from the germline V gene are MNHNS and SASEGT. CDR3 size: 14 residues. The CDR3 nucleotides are TGTGCCAGCGCGTCCGGGGTTGTGGTAGGTGAAGCTTTCTTT. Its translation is CASASGVVVGEAFF.

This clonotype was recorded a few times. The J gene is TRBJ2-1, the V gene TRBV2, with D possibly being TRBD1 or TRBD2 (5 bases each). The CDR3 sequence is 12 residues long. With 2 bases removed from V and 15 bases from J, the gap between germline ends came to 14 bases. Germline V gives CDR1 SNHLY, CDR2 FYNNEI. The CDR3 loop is CASSESGRTPFF. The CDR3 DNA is TGTGCCAGCAGTGAAAGCGGCAGGACACCGTTCTTC. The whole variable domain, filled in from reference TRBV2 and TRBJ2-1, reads EPEVTQTPSHQVTQMGQEVILRCVPISNHLYFYWYRQILGQKVEFLVSFYNNEISEKSEIFDDQFSVERPDGSNFTLKIRSTKLEDSAMYFCASSESGRTPFFGPGTRLTVL.

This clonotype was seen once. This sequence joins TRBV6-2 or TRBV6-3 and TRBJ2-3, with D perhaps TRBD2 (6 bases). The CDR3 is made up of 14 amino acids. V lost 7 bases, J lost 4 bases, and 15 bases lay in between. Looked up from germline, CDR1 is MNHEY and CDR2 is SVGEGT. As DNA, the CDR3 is TGTGCCAGCAACGACGGGAGAGTATCAGATACGCAGTATTTT. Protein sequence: CASNDGRVSDTQYF.

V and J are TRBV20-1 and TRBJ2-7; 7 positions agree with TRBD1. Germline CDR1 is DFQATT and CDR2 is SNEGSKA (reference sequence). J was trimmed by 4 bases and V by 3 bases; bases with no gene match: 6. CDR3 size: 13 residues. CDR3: CSASKGGAYEQYF. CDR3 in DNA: TGCAGTGCTAGTAAAGGGGGCGCTTACGAGCAGTACTTC.

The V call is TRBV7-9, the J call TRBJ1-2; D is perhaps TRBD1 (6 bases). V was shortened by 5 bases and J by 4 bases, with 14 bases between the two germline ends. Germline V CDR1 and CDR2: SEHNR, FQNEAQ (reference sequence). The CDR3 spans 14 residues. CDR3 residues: CASSDPQGGYGYTF. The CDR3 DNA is TGTGCCAGCAGCGACCCACAGGGAGGCTATGGCTACACCTTC.

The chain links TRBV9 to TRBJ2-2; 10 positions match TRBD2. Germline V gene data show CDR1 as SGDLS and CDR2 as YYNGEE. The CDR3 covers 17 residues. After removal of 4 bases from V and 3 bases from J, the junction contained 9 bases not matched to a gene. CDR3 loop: CASSPRASGSYTGELFF. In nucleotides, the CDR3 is TGTGCCAGCAGCCCCCGGGCTAGCGGGAGCTACACCGGGGAGCTGTTTTTT.

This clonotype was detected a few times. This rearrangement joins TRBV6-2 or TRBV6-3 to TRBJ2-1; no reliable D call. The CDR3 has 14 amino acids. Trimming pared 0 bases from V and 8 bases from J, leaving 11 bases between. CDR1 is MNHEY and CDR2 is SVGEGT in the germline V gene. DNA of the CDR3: TGTGCCAGCAGTTACTCTTCGCTTGCCCATGAGCAGTTCTTC. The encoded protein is CASSYSSLAHEQFF.

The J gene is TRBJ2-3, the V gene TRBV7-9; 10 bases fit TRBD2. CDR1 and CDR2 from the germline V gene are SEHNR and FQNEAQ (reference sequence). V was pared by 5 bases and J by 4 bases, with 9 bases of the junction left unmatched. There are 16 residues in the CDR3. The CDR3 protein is CASSLASGRWADTQYF. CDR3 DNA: TGTGCCAGCAGCCTCGCTAGCGGGAGATGGGCAGATACGCAGTATTTT. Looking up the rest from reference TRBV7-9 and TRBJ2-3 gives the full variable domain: DTGVSQNPRHKITKRGQNVTFRCDPISEHNRLYWYRQTLGQGPEFLTYFQNEAQLEKSRLLSDRFSAERPKGSFSTLEIQRTEQGDSAMYLCASSLASGRWADTQYFGPGTRLTVL.

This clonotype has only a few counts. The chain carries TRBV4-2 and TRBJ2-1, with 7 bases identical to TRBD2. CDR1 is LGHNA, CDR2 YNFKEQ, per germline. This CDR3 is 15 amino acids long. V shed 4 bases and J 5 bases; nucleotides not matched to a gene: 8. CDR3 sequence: CASSLSSGRNNEQFF. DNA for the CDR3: TGTGCCAGCAGCCTATCTAGCGGTAGGAACAATGAGCAGTTCTTC.

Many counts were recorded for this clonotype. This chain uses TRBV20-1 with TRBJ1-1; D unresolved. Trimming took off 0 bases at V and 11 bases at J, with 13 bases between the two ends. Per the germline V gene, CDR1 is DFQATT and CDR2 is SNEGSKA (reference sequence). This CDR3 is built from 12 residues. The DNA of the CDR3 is TGCAGTGCTAGAGATAATTCTGTCGAGGCTTTCTTT. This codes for CSARDNSVEAFF.

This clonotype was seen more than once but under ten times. The CDR3 DNA is TGCAGTGCCCCTCGGGCAGGGCGGGAAAAACTGTTTTTT. It translates to CSAPRAGREKLFF. This chain joins TRBV20-1 and TRBJ1-4; perhaps TRBD1 as D (5 bases). Germline loops: CDR1 DFQATT, CDR2 SNEGSKA (reference sequence). CDR3 length equals 13 residues. Trimming left V 6 bases short and J 8 bases short, with 16 bases between.

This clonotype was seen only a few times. CDR3 DNA: TGCGCCAGCAGCTTCCGGACAGGGCTGGCAGGAAACACCGGGGAGCTGTTTTTT. Protein: CASSFRTGLAGNTGELFF. The rearrangement uses TRBV4-1 and TRBJ2-2, with 8 bases lining up with TRBD1. The CDR3 totals 18 residues. Germline V gives CDR1 MGHRA, CDR2 YSYEKL. Trimming took 5 bases from V and 2 from J; bases not matched to a gene: 13.